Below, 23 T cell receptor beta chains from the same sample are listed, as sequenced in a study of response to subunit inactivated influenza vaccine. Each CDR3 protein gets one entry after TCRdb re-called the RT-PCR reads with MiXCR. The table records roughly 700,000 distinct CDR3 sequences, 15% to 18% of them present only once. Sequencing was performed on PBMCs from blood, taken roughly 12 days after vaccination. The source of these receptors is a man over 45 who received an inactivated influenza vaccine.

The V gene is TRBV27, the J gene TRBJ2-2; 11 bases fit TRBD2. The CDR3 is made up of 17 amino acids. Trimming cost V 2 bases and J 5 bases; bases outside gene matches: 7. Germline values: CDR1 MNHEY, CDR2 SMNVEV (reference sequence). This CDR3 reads CASSLRLAGGGTGELFF. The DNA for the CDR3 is TGTGCCAGCAGTTTAAGGCTAGCGGGAGGCGGTACCGGGGAGCTGTTTTTT.

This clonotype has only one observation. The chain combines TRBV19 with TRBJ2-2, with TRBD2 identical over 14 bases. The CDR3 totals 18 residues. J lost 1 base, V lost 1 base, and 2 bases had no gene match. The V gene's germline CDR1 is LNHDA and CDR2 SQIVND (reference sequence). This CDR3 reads CASSIGLAGGRNTGELFF. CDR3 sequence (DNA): TGTGCCAGTAGTATAGGACTAGCGGGGGGGCGGAACACCGGGGAGCTGTTTTTT.

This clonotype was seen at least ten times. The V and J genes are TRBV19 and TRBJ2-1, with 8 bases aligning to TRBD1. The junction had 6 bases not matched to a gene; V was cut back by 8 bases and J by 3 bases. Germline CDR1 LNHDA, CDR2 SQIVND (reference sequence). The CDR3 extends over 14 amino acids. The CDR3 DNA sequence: TGTGCCAGTGCTGGGACAGGCGTCTACAATGAGCAGTTCTTC. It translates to CASAGTGVYNEQFF.

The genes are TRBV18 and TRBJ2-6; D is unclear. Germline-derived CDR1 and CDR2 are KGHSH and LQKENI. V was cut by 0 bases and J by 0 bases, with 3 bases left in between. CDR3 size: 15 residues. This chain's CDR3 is CASSPPVSGANVLTF. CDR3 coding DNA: TGTGCCAGCTCACCACCGGTCTCTGGGGCCAACGTCCTGACTTTC.

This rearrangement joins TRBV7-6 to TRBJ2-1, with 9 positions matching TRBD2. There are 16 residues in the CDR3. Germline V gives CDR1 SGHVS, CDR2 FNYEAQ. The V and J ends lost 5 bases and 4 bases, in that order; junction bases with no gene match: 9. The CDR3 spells CASSDLLTSGYNEQFF. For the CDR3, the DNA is TGTGCCAGCAGCGACCTCCTGACTAGCGGATACAATGAGCAGTTCTTC. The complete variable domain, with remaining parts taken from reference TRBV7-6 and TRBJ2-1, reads GAGVSQSPRYKVTKRGQDVALRCDPISGHVSLYWYRQALGQGPEFLTYFNYEAQQDKSGLPNDRFSAERPEGSISTLTIQRTEQRDSAMYRCASSDLLTSGYNEQFFGPGTRLTVL.

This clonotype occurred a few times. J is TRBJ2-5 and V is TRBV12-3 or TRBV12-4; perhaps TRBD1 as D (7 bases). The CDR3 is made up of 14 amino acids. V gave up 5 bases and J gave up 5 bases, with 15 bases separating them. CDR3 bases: TGTGCCAGCAGTCTCAGGGGGGCTCGGGAGACCCAGTACTTC. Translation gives CASSLRGARETQYF.

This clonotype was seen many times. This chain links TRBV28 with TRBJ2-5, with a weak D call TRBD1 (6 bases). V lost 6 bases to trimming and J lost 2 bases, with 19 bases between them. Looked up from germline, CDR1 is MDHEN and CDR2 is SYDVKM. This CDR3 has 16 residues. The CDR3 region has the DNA TGTGCCAGCAGCCCGGCAGGGGCTGCCTCTCAAGAGACCCAGTACTTC. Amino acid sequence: CASSPAGAASQETQYF.

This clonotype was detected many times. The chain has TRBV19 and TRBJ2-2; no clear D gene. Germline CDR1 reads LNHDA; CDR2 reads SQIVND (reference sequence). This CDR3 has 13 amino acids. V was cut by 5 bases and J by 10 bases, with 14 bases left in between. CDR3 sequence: CASSDTNHQELFF. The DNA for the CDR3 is TGTGCCAGTAGTGATACCAACCACCAGGAGCTGTTTTTT.

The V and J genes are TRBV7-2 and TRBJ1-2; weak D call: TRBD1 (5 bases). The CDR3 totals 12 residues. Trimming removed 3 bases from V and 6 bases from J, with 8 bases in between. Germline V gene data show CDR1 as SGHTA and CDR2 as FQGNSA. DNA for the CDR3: TGTGCCAGCAGCTTTGGGGGAAATGGCTACACCTTC. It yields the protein CASSFGGNGYTF.

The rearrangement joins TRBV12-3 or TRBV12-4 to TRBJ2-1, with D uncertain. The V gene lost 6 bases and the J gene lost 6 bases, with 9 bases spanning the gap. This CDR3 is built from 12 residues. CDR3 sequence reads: CASSWTLNEQFF. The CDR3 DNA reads TGTGCCAGCAGCTGGACCCTCAATGAGCAGTTCTTC.

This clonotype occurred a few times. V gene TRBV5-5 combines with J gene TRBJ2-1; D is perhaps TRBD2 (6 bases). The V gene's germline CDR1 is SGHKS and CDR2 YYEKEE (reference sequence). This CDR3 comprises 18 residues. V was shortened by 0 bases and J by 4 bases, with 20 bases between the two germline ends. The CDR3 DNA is TGTGCCAGCAGCTTGGGTTGGGACTTAGCGAGGGAATACAATGAGCAGTTCTTC. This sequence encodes CASSLGWDLAREYNEQFF.

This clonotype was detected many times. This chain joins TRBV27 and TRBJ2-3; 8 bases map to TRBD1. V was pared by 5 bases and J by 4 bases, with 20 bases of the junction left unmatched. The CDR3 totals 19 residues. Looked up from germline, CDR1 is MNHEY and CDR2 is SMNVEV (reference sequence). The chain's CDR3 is CASSIQGGEGWTYPDTQYF. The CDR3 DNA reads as TGTGCCAGCAGTATACAGGGGGGAGAAGGTTGGACCTACCCAGATACGCAGTATTTT.

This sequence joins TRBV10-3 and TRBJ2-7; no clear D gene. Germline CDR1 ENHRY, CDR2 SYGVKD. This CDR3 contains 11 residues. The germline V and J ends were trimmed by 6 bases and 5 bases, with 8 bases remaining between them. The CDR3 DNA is TGTGCCATCAGCGCACGCCACGAGCAGTACTTC. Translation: CAISARHEQYF.

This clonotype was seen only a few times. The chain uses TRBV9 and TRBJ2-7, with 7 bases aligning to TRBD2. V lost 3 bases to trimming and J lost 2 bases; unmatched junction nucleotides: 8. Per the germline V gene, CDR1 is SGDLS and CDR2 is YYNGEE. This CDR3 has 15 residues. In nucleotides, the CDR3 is TGTGCCAGCAGCGCGTCGACTAGCCGAACCTACGAGCAGTACTTC. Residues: CASSASTSRTYEQYF.

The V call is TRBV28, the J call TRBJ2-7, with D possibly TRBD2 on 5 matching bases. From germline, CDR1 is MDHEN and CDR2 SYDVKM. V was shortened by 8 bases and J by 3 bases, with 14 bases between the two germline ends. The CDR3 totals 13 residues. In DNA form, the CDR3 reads TGTGCCAGCGCGGAGGCAAGCAACTACGAGCAGTACTTC. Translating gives CASAEASNYEQYF.

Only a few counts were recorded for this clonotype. The CDR3 loop is CATTTPVFSYEQYF. The CDR3 bases are TGTGCCACAACAACCCCGGTTTTCTCCTACGAGCAGTACTTC. The rearrangement links TRBV24-1 to TRBJ2-7; unclear D gene. This CDR3 has 14 amino acids. The V gene's germline CDR1 is KGHDR and CDR2 SFDVKD. V was shortened by 10 bases and J by 0 bases, with 15 bases between the two germline ends.

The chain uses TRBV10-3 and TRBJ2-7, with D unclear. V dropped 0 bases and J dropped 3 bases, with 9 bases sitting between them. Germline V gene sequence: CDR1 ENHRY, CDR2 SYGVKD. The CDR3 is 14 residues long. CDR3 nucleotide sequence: TGTGCCATCAGTGAGTCGGCGAACCTCTACGAGCAGTACTTC. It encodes CAISESANLYEQYF.

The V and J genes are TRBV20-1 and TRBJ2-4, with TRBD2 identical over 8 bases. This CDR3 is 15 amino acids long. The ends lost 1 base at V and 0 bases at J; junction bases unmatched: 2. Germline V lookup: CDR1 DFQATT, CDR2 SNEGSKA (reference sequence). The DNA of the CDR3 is TGCAGTGCTAGAGGCCTAGCGGGAGCCAAAAACATTCAGTACTTC. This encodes CSARGLAGAKNIQYF.

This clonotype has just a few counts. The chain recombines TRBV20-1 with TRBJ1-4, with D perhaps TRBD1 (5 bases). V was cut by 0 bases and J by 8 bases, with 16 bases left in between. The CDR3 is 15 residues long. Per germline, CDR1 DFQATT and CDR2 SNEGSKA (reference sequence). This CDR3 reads CSARDLWQGGEKLFF. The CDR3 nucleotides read TGCAGTGCTAGAGATCTATGGCAGGGAGGAGAAAAACTGTTTTTT.

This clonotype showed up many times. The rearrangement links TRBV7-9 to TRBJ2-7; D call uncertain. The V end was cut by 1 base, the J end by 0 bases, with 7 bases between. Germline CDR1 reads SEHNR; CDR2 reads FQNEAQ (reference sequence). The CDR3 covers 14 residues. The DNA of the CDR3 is TGTGCCAGCAGCTTAGTCGTGAGCTCCTACGAGCAGTACTTC. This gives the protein CASSLVVSSYEQYF.

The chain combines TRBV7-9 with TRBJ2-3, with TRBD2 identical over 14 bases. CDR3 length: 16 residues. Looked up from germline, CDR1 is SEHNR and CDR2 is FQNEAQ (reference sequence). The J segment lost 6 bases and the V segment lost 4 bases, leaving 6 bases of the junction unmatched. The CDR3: CASSSPGLAGVDTQYF. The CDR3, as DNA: TGTGCCAGCAGCTCGCCGGGACTAGCGGGAGTGGATACGCAGTATTTT. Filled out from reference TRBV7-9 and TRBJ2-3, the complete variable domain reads DTGVSQNPRHKITKRGQNVTFRCDPISEHNRLYWYRQTLGQGPEFLTYFQNEAQLEKSRLLSDRFSAERPKGSFSTLEIQRTEQGDSAMYLCASSSPGLAGVDTQYFGPGTRLTVL.

CDR3 protein: CSATGTSGNSYEQYF. CDR3 DNA sequence: TGCAGTGCTACTGGGACTAGCGGGAACTCCTACGAGCAGTACTTC. The chain is built from TRBV20-1 and TRBJ2-7; 13 bases are shared with TRBD2. Germline V lookup: CDR1 DFQATT, CDR2 SNEGSKA (reference sequence). The CDR3 sequence is 15 residues long. The trim removed 4 bases at V and 0 bases at J, leaving 3 bases unmatched.

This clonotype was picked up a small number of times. CDR3 sequence: CASSLAAGGGHNEQFF. CDR3 in DNA: TGTGCCAGCAGCTTAGCAGCGGGAGGGGGACACAATGAGCAGTTCTTC. V usage is TRBV7-6 and J usage is TRBJ2-1; 10 positions match TRBD2. The V gene end was trimmed by 0 bases and the J gene end by 5 bases; junction bases not matched to a gene: 4. The V gene's germline CDR1 is SGHVS and CDR2 FNYEAQ. The CDR3 covers 16 residues.